This T cell receptor (beta chain) was sequenced during a study of graft-versus-host responses after intestinal transplantation. Assay used: immunoSEQ multiplex PCR; TCRdb lists only in-frame clones, some missing. Among about 13,000 clones listed, more than 35% were seen once. The V end was cut by 4 bases, the J end by 2 bases, with 12 bases between. Germline V gives CDR1 MNHEY, CDR2 SVGAGI. This CDR3 is built from 14 residues. The chain recombines TRBV6-5 with TRBJ2-7; D perhaps matches TRBD1 (5 bases). Sequenced material: alloreactive CD4+ T cells from a mixed lymphocyte reaction culture, taken before intestinal transplant. As to subset: CFSE-low proliferating T cells sorted from approximately 6-day pre-transplant mixed lymphocyte reaction (GvH or HvG direction). The receptor was isolated from a human patient who received an intestinal transplant. The CDR3 sequence is CASSSTAITYEQYF. DNA for the CDR3: TGTGCCAGCAGTTCGACAGCTATTACCTACGAGCAGTACTTC.